These 10 T cell receptor beta chains were sequenced from one sample in a study of blood T cell repertoires in COVID-19. Libraries were prepared by immunoSEQ multiplex PCR; TCRdb keeps only in-frame clonotypes and omits some of them. The sample lists about 350,000 clones; over 85% were seen once. Sequencing was performed on peripheral blood. The receptors derive from a woman aged 55 to 70 with COVID-19, enrolled during active disease.

The rearrangement links TRBV7-6 to TRBJ1-1, with D uncertain. Trimming took off 4 bases at V and 4 bases at J, with 10 bases between the two ends. CDR1 SGHVS and CDR2 FNYEAQ come from the germline V gene. The length of the CDR3 is 13 residues. CDR3 sequence (DNA): TGTGCCAGCAGCTCCCGAGAGGGCACTGAAGCTTTCTTT. This gives the protein CASSSREGTEAFF. The whole variable domain, remainder taken from reference TRBV7-6 and TRBJ1-1, is GAGVSQSPRYKVTKRGQDVALRCDPISGHVSLYWYRQALGQGPEFLTYFNYEAQQDKSGLPNDRFSAERPEGSISTLTIQRTEQRDSAMYRCASSSREGTEAFFGQGTRLTVV.

The chain carries TRBV28 and TRBJ1-1; D is perhaps TRBD1 (5 bases). V was pared by 5 bases and J by 11 bases, with 21 bases between. The germline V gene has CDR1 MDHEN and CDR2 SYDVKM. The CDR3 loop spans 14 amino acids. Here the CDR3 DNA reads TGTGCCAGCAGTGCACATCGGGGGGACGCGTTCGCTTTCTTT. Its translation is CASSAHRGDAFAFF.

The chain carries TRBV27 and TRBJ1-5, with a possible D match to TRBD1 (5 bases). This CDR3 contains 12 residues. Germline V gives CDR1 MNHEY, CDR2 SMNVEV (reference sequence). Trimming cost V 3 bases and J 7 bases, with 7 bases left between them. The CDR3 DNA reads TGTGCCAGCAGTTTCCAGGGACAGCCCCAGCATTTT. Encoded protein: CASSFQGQPQHF.

J is TRBJ2-7 and V is TRBV4-2; tentatively, D is TRBD1 (5 bases). The CDR3 totals 15 residues. CDR1 and CDR2 from the germline V gene are LGHNA and YNFKEQ. Trimming pared 6 bases from V and 0 bases from J, leaving 15 bases between. CDR3 protein: CASRQHQGGSYEQYF. The CDR3 coding sequence is TGTGCCAGCAGACAACACCAGGGTGGCTCCTACGAGCAGTACTTC.

V gene TRBV19 combines with J gene TRBJ1-4, with D possibly being TRBD1 (6 bases). Germline values: CDR1 LNHDA, CDR2 SQIVND (reference sequence). Trimming pared 6 bases from V and 7 bases from J, leaving 15 bases between. CDR3 size: 14 residues. Written as DNA, the CDR3 is TGTGCCAGTAGGACAGGCCCCGGAGGTGAAAAACTGTTTTTT. Amino acids: CASRTGPGGEKLFF. Supplemented by reference TRBV19 and TRBJ1-4, the full variable domain reads DGGITQSPKYLFRKEGQNVTLSCEQNLNHDAMYWYRQDPGQGLRLIYYSQIVNDFQKGDIAEGYSVSREKKESFPLTVTSAQKNPTAFYLCASRTGPGGEKLFFGSGTQLSVL.

The chain combines TRBV9 with TRBJ2-3; D may be TRBD2 (7 bases). The CDR3 sequence is 14 residues long. Looked up from germline, CDR1 is SGDLS and CDR2 is YYNGEE. Trimming took 7 bases from V and 0 from J, leaving 12 bases between them. CDR3 DNA: TGTGCCAGCCGAGAGGGGGGGAGCACAGATACGCAGTATTTT. Translated, it gives CASREGGSTDTQYF. Combining the CDR3 with reference TRBV9 and TRBJ2-3 gives the whole variable domain DSGVTQTPKHLITATGQRVTLRCSPRSGDLSVYWYQQSLDQGLQFLIQYYNGEERAKGNILERFSAQQFPDLHSELNLSSLELGDSALYFCASREGGSTDTQYFGPGTRLTVL.

The gene calls are TRBV2 and TRBJ1-6; TRBD1 matches 8 bases. The germline CDR1 and CDR2 sequences are SNHLY and FYNNEI. After removal of 10 bases from V and 0 bases from J, the junction contained 2 bases not matched to a gene. The CDR3 has 14 residues. As DNA, the CDR3 is TGTGCCACGCAGGGGGCCTCCTATAATTCACCCCTCCACTTT. Amino acid sequence: CATQGASYNSPLHF.

The J gene is TRBJ2-7, the V gene TRBV2; D not resolved. This CDR3 is 14 amino acids long. Per germline, CDR1 SNHLY and CDR2 FYNNEI. V dropped 4 bases and J dropped 3 bases, with 13 bases sitting between them. CDR3 amino acids: CASSVAGPFYEQYF. The CDR3 coding sequence is TGTGCCAGCAGTGTGGCAGGCCCTTTCTACGAGCAGTACTTC.

The V gene is TRBV3-1 (or the pseudogene TRBV3-2), the J gene TRBJ2-3; a weak D match, TRBD2 (5 bases). Trimming pared 4 bases from V and 1 base from J, leaving 21 bases between. CDR1 and CDR2 (germline): LGHDT, YNNKEL (reference sequence). This CDR3 has 18 amino acids. CDR3 loop: CASSPRYRVGVGTDTQYF. CDR3 nucleotides: TGTGCCAGCAGCCCGAGGTACAGAGTGGGAGTGGGCACAGATACGCAGTATTTT.

The chain carries TRBV7-2 and TRBJ2-1, with 11 bases aligning to TRBD2. Germline V gives CDR1 SGHTA, CDR2 FQGNSA. CDR3 length equals 17 residues. The V gene end was trimmed by 4 bases and the J gene end by 9 bases; junction bases not matched to a gene: 14. CDR3: CASSSPALAGGTTEQFF. CDR3 bases: TGTGCCAGCAGCTCGCCCGCCCTAGCGGGGGGTACGACTGAGCAGTTCTTC.